A selection of T cell receptor beta chains follows, all from one sample in a study of T cell responses to AZD1222 COVID-19 vaccine. Using immunoSEQ multiplex PCR, the repertoire was profiled, and TCRdb retains in-frame clones only, with some absent. Here the sample spans about 99,000 clones, 93% being singletons. The material sequenced was peripheral blood, taken on day 0 of AZD1222 vaccination. These receptors were collected from an adult in good health. Each CDR3 is given without its conserved first and last residue.

J gene,V gene,CDR3 protein
TRBJ2-3,TRBV11-2,ASSFEQTDTQY
TRBJ1-2,TRBV5-6,ASSAVWPAPDYGYT
TRBJ2-4,TRBV7-9,ASSSTRIAKNIQY
TRBJ1-1,TRBV19,ASSINTEAF
TRBJ1-2,TRBV5-1,ASRTTGLGGYT
TRBJ2-1,TRBV25-1,ASRSDRGDNEQF
TRBJ2-2,TRBV5-5,ASTLELLAGGRTGELF
TRBJ2-3,TRBV27,ASTPAARYGVGVEDTQY
TRBJ2-5,TRBV12-3/TRBV12-4,ASSLGSETQY
TRBJ2-1,TRBV19,ASSMQVYNEQF
TRBJ1-2,TRBV29-1,SVRDTATYGYT